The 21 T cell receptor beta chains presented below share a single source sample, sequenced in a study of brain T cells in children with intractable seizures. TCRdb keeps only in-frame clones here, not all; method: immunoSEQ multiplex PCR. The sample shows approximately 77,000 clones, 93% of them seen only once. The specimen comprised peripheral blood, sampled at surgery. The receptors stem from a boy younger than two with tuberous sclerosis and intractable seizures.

As DNA, the CDR3 is TGTGCCAGCAGCGGAGGGGCGACTAGCACAGATACGCAGTATTTT. Protein sequence: CASSGGATSTDTQYF. This chain connects TRBV6-4 to TRBJ2-3, with D perhaps matching TRBD2 (6 bases). Germline assignment: CDR1 MRHNA and CDR2 SNTAGT. The length of the CDR3 is 15 residues. With 6 bases removed from V and 0 bases from J, the gap between germline ends came to 13 bases.

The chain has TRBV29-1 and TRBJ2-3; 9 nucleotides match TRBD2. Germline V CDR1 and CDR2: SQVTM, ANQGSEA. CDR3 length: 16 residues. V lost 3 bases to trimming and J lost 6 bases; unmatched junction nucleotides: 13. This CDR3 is CSVDRFRSGRPDTQYF. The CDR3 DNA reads TGCAGCGTTGACAGATTCCGGAGCGGGAGGCCCGATACGCAGTATTTT.

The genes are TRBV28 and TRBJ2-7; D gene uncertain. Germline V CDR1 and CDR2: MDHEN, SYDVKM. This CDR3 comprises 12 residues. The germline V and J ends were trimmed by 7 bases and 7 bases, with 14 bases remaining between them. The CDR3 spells CASTNQRGEQYF. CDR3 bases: TGTGCCAGCACTAACCAGAGAGGAGAGCAGTACTTC.

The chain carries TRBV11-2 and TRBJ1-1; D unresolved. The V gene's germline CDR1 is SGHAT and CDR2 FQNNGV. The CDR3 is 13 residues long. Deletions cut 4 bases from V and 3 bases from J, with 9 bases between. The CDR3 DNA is TGTGCCAGCAGCTGGGGTAGGGACACTGAAGCTTTCTTT. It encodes CASSWGRDTEAFF.

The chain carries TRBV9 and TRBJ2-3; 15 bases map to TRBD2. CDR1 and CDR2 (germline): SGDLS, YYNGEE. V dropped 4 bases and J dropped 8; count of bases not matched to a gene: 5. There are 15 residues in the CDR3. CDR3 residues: CASSPGTSGRTTQYF. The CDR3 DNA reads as TGTGCCAGCAGCCCTGGGACTAGCGGGAGGACTACGCAGTATTTT.

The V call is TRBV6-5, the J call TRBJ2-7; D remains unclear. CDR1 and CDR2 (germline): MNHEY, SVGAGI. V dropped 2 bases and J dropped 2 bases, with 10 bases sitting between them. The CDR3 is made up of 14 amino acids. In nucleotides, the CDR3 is TGTGCCAGCAGTTACGTGGCTACTACCTACGAGCAGTACTTC. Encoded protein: CASSYVATTYEQYF.

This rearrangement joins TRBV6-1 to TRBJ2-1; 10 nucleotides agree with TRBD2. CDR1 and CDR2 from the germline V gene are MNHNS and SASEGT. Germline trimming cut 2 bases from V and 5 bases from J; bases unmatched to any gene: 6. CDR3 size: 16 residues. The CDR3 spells CASSEFRTSGNNEQFF. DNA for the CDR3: TGTGCCAGCAGTGAATTTAGGACTAGCGGAAACAATGAGCAGTTCTTC.

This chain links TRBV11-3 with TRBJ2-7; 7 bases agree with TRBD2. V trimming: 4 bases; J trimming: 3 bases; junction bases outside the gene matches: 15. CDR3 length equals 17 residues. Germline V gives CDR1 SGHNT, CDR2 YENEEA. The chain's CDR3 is CASSSGFSGTKNYEQYF. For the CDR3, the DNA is TGTGCCAGCAGCTCCGGCTTCTCCGGGACTAAGAACTACGAGCAGTACTTC.

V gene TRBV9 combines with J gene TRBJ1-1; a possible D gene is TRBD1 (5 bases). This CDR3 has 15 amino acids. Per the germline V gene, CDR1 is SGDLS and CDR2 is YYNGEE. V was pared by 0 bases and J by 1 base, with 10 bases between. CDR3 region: CASSVAGRENTEAFF. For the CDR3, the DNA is TGTGCCAGCAGCGTAGCTGGCAGGGAGAACACTGAAGCTTTCTTT. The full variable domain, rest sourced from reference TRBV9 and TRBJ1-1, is DSGVTQTPKHLITATGQRVTLRCSPRSGDLSVYWYQQSLDQGLQFLIQYYNGEERAKGNILERFSAQQFPDLHSELNLSSLELGDSALYFCASSVAGRENTEAFFGQGTRLTVV.

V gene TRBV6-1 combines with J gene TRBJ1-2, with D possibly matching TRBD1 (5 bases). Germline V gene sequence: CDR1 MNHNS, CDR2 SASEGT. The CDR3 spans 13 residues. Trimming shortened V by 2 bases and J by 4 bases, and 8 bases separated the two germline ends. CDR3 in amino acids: CASSEQGGYGYTF. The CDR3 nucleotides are TGTGCCAGCAGTGAACAGGGAGGCTATGGCTACACCTTC.

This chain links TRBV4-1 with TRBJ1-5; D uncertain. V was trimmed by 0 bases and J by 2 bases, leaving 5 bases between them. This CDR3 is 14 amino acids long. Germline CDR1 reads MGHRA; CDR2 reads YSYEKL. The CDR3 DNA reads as TGCGCCAGCAGCCAAGAAGCGGGCAATCAGCCCCAGCATTTT. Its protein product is CASSQEAGNQPQHF.

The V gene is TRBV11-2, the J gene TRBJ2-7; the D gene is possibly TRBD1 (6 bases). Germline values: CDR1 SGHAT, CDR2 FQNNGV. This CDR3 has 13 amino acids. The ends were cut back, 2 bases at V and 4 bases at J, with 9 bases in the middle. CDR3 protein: CASSLFRGYEQYF. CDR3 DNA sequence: TGTGCCAGCAGCTTATTCAGGGGATACGAGCAGTACTTC.

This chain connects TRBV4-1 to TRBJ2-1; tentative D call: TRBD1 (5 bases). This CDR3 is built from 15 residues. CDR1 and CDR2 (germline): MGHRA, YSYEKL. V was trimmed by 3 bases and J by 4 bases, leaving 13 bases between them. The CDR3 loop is CASSHQRGPYNEQFF. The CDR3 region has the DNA TGCGCCAGCAGCCACCAAAGGGGCCCTTACAATGAGCAGTTCTTC.

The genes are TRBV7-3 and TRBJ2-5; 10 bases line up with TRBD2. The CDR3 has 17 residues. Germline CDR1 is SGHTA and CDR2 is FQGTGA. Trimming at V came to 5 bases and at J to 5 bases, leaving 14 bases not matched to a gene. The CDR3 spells CASSPSEREGLWETQYF. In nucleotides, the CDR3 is TGTGCCAGCAGCCCATCCGAGCGGGAGGGCCTTTGGGAGACCCAGTACTTC.

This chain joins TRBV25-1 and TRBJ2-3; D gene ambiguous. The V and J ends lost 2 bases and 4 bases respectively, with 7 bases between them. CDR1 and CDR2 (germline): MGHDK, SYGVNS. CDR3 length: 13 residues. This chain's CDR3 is CASSEATPDTQYF. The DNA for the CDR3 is TGTGCCAGCAGTGAAGCCACCCCAGATACGCAGTATTTT.

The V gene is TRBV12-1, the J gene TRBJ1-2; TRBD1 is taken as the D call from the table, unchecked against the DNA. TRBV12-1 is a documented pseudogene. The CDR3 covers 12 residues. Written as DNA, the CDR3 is TGTGCCACCAATGCCCAGTTCTGTGGCTACACCTTC. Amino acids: CATNAQFCGYTF.

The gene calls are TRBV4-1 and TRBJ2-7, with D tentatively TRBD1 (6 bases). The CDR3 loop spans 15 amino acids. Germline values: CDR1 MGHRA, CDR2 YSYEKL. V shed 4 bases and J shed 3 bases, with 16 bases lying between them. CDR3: CASSPGTLNYYEQYF. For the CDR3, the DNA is TGCGCCAGCAGCCCGGGGACACTAAACTACTACGAGCAGTACTTC.

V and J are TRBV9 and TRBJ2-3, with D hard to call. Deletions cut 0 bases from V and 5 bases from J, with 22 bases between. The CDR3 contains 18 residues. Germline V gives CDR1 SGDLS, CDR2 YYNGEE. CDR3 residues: CASSVDIEMADRKDTQYF. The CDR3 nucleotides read TGTGCCAGCAGCGTAGATATAGAGATGGCGGATAGAAAAGATACGCAGTATTTT.

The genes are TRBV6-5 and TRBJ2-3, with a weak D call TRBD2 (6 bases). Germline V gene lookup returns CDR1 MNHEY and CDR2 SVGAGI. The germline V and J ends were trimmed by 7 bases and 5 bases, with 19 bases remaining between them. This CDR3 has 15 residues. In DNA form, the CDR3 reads TGTGCCAGCACTAGTAGCGGCGCCTCAAGAGATACGCAGTATTTT. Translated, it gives CASTSSGASRDTQYF.

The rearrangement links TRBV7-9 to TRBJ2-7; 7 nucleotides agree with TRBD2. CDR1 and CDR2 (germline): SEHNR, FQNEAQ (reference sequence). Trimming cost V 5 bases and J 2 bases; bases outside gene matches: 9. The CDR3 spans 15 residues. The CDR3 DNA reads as TGTGCCAGCAGCCCGGCGGGGGTGGAAACCTACGAGCAGTACTTC. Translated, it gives CASSPAGVETYEQYF.

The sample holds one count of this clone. As DNA, the CDR3 is TGTGCCAGCAGCCCGCGACGGGTAAACATTCAGTACTTC. Protein product: CASSPRRVNIQYF. The rearrangement uses TRBV5-8 and TRBJ2-4; D uncertain. This CDR3 contains 13 residues. V was trimmed by 4 bases and J by 6 bases, leaving 11 bases between them. The V gene's germline CDR1 is SGHTS and CDR2 YDEGEE.